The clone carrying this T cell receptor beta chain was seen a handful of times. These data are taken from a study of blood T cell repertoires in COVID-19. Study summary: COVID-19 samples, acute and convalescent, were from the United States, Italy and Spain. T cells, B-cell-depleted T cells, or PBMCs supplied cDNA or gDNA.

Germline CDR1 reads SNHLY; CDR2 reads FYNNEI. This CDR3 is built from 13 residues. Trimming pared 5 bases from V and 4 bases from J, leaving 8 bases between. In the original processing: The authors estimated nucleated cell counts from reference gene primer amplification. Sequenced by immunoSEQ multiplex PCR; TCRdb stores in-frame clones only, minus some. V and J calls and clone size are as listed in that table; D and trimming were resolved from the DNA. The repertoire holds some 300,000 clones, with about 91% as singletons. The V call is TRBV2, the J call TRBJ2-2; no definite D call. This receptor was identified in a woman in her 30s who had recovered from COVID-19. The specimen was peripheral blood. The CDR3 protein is CASSSDTTGELFF. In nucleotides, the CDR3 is TGTGCCAGCAGTAGTGACACCACCGGGGAGCTGTTTTTT. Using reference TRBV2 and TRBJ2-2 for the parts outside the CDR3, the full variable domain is EPEVTQTPSHQVTQMGQEVILRCVPISNHLYFYWYRQILGQKVEFLVSFYNNEISEKSEIFDDQFSVERPDGSNFTLKIRSTKLEDSAMYFCASSSDTTGELFFGEGSRLTVL.